This TCR beta chain was identified in a study of T cell responses to AZD1222 COVID-19 vaccine. The method was immunoSEQ multiplex PCR; TCRdb's version includes in-frame clones alone and lacks a portion of them. The top ten hold 6.5% to 8.5% of the sample, which has some 140,000 clones, approximately 92% seen once. The CDR3 contains 15 residues. V lost 6 bases and J lost 6; bases outside the gene matches: 11. CDR1 and CDR2 from the germline V gene are KGHSH and LQKENI. V and J are TRBV18 and TRBJ1-1; 9 nucleotides line up with TRBD1. The source is an adult who received the AZD1222 COVID-19 vaccine. The input for sequencing was peripheral blood, taken 28 days after the second AZD1222 dose. The CDR3, as DNA: TGTGCCAGCTCGCAAACCGGGACAGGGTTCGCTGAAGCTTTCTTT. Amino acid sequence: CASSQTGTGFAEAFF.